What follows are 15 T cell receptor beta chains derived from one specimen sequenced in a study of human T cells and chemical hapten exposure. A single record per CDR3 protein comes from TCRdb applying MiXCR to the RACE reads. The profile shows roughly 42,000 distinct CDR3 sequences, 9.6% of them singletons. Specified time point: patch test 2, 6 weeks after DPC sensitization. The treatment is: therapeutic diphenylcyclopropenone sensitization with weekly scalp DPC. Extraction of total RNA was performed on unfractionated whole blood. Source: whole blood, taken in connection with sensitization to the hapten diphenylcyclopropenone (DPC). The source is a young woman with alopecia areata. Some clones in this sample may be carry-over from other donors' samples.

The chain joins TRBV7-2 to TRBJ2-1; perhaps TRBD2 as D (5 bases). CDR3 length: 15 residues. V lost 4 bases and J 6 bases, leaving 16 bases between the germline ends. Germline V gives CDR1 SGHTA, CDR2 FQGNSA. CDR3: CASSSTNGVPNEQFF. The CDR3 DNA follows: TGTGCCAGCAGCTCGACTAACGGGGTTCCCAATGAGCAGTTCTTC.

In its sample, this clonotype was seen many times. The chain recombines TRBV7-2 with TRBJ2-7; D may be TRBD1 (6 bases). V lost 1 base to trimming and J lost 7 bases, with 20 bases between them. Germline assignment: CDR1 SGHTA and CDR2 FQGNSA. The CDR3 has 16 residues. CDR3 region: CASSLGGRGRGFEQYF. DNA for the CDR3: TGTGCCAGCAGCTTAGGTGGTCGAGGCAGGGGCTTTGAGCAGTACTTC.

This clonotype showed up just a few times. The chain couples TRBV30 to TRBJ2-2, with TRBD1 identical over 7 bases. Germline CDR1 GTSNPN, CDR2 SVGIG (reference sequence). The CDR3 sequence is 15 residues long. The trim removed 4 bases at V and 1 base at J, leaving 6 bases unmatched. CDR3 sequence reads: CAWNARTGNTGELFF. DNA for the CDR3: TGTGCCTGGAATGCGAGGACAGGGAACACCGGGGAGCTGTTTTTT.

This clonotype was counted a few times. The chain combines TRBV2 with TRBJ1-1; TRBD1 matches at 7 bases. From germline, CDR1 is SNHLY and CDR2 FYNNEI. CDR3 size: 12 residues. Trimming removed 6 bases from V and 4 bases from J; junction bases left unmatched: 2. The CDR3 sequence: CASSRQGTEAFF. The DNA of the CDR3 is TGTGCCAGCAGCCGACAGGGCACTGAAGCTTTCTTT.

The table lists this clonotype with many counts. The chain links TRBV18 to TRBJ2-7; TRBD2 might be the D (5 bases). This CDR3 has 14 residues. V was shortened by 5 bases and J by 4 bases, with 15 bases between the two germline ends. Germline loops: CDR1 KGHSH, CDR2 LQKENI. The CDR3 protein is CASSADRDDYEQYF. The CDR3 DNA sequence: TGTGCCAGCTCAGCGGACCGGGATGATTACGAGCAGTACTTC.

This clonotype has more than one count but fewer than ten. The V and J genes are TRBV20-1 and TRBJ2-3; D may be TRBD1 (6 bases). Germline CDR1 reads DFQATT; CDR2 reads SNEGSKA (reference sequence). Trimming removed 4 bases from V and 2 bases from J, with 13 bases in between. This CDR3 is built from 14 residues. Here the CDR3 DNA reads TGCAGTGCTACAACAGGGTCGAACACAGATACGCAGTATTTT. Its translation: CSATTGSNTDTQYF.

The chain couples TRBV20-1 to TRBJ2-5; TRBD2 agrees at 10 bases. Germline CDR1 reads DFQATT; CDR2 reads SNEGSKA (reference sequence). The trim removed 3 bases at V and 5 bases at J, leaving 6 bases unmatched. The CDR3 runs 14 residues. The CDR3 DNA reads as TGCAGTGCTAGGGCAACTAGCGGGGTGGAGACCCAGTACTTC. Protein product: CSARATSGVETQYF.

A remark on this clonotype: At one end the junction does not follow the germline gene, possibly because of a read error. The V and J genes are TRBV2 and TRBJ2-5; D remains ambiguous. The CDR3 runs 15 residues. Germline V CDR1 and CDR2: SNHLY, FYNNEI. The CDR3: CASIGLASHQETQYF. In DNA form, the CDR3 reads TGCGCCAGCATAGGTCTGGCAAGCCACCAAGAGACCCAGTACTTC. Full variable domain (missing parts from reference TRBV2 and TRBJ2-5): EPEVTQTPSHQVTQMGQEVILRCVPISNHLYFYWYRQILGQKVEFLVSFYNNEISEKSEIFDDQFSVERPDGSNFTLKIRSTKLEDSAMYFCASIGLASHQETQYFGPGTRLLVL.

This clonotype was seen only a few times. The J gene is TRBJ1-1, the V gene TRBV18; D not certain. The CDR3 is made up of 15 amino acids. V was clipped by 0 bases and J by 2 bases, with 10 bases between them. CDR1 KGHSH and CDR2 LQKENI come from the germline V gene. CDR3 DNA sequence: TGTGCCAGCTCACCACCGGTAGCACGTAACACTGAAGCTTTCTTT. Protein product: CASSPPVARNTEAFF.

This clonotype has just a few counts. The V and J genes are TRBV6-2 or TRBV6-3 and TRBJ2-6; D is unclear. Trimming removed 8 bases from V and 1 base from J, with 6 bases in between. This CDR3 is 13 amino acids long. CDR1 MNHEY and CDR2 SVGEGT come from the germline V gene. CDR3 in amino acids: CASCPSGANVLTF. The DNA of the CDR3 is TGTGCCAGCTGCCCATCTGGGGCCAACGTCCTGACTTTC.

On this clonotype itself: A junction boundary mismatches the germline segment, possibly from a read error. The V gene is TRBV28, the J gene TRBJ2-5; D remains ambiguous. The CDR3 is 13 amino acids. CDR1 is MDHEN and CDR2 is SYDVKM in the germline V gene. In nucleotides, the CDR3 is TGTTCCAGCAGTTTAGGGCACCAAGAGACCCAGTACTTC. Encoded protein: CSSSLGHQETQYF.

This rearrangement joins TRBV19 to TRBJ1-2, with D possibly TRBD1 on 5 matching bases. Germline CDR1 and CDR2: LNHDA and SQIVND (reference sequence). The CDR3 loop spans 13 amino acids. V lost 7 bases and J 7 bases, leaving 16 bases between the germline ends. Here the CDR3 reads CASNRRGVGGYTF. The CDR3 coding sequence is TGTGCCAGTAATCGACGGGGGGTCGGTGGCTACACCTTC.

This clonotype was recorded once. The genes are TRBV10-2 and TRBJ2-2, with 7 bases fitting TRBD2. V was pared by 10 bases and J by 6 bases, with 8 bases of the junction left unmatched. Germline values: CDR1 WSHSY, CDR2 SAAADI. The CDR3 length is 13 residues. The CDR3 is CAIGIGGSGELFF. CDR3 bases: TGCGCCATCGGGATCGGGGGGTCCGGGGAGCTGTTTTTT.

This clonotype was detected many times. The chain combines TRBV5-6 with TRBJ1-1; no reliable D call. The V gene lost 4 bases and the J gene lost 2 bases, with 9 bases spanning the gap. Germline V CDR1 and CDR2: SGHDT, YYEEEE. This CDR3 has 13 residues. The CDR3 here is CASSMDVNTEAFF. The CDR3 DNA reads TGTGCCAGCAGCATGGATGTAAACACTGAAGCTTTCTTT.

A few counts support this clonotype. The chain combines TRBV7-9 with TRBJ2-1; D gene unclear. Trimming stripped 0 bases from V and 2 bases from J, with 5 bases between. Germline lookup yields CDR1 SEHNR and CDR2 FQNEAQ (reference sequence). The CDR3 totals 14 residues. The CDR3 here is CASSLASAYNEQFF. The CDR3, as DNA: TGTGCCAGCAGCTTAGCGTCCGCCTACAATGAGCAGTTCTTC.